The rows below give T cell receptor beta chains drawn from one sample of a study of PD-L1 blockade in urothelial cancer. Libraries were prepared by immunoSEQ multiplex PCR; TCRdb keeps only in-frame clonotypes and omits some of them. The repertoire holds some 100,000 clones, with about 90% as singletons. Sequenced here: PBMCs, sampled around atezolizumab (anti-PD-L1) treatment. The receptors come from an elderly woman with urothelial cancer. Each CDR3 is given with its conserved first and last residue. D genes are given only for firm matches. Part of the rows lack a size; the others show once, few, many or a class for expanded clones.

d_gene,abundance,v_gene,j_gene,CDR3aa,CDR3nt
.,once,TRBV15,TRBJ1-2,CATSREKDRFYGYTF,TGTGCCACCAGCAGGGAAAAAGACAGGTTCTATGGCTACACCTTC
.,.,TRBV19,TRBJ1-5,CASSGQNQPQHF,TGTGCCAGTAGTGGGCAGAATCAGCCCCAGCATTTT
TRBD2,few,TRBV10-2,TRBJ2-2,CASSTQGGSNTGELFF,TGCGCCAGCAGTACCCAAGGCGGGAGCAACACCGGGGAGCTGTTTTTT
TRBD1,few,TRBV4-2,TRBJ1-3,CASSQDRTGGNTIYF,TGTGCCAGCAGCCAAGATAGGACAGGGGGAAACACCATATATTTT
.,once,TRBV5-1,TRBJ1-4,CASSFGGGNEKLFF,TGCGCCAGCAGCTTCGGAGGTGGAAATGAAAAACTGTTTTTT
.,once,TRBV20-1,TRBJ2-7,CSGRISYEQYF,TGCAGTGGCAGGATTTCCTACGAGCAGTACTTC
TRBD2,.,TRBV30,TRBJ2-1,CAWTASGSQFF,TGTGCCTGGACGGCTAGCGGGAGCCAGTTCTTC
.,.,TRBV9,TRBJ2-2,CASSVEGGNAGELFF,TGTGCCAGCAGCGTAGAAGGGGGAAACGCCGGGGAGCTGTTTTTT
.,few,TRBV25-1,TRBJ2-1,CASSGGSGSQFF,TGTGCCAGCAGTGGTGGAAGCGGTTCCCAGTTCTTC
TRBD2,.,TRBV13,TRBJ2-1,CASSSVGLAKNEQFF,TGTGCCAGCAGCTCTGTCGGACTAGCGAAGAATGAGCAGTTCTTC
.,.,TRBV11-2,TRBJ2-3,CASSLGAGYPTDTQYF,TGTGCCAGCAGCTTAGGCGCGGGATACCCCACAGATACGCAGTATTTT
TRBD1,.,TRBV6-5,TRBJ1-5,CASRQGNQPQHF,TGTGCCAGCAGACAGGGGAATCAGCCCCAGCATTTT
TRBD2,.,TRBV19,TRBJ2-5,CASRRYGLGQETQYF,TGTGCCAGTAGGAGGTATGGACTAGGGCAAGAGACCCAGTACTTC
TRBD1,.,TRBV15,TRBJ2-2,CATSRARVQDRGTGELFF,TGTGCCACCAGCAGAGCTCGGGTACAGGACAGGGGGACCGGGGAGCTGTTTTTT
TRBD1,.,TRBV18,TRBJ1-1,CASSPGQGVVEAFF,TGTGCCAGCTCACCTGGACAGGGGGTTGTTGAAGCTTTCTTT
.,.,TRBV19,TRBJ1-4,CASAAQDMDEKLFF,TGTGCCAGTGCCGCACAGGATATGGATGAAAAACTGTTTTTT
.,.,TRBV2,TRBJ2-7,CASSGAYYEQYF,TGTGCCAGCAGTGGGGCATATTACGAGCAGTACTTC
.,few,TRBV10-2,TRBJ1-5,CASSEGGNSNQPQHF,TGCGCCAGCAGTGAGGGAGGGAATAGCAATCAGCCCCAGCATTTT
TRBD1,.,TRBV19,TRBJ1-5,CASQILGQGVGQPQHF,TGTGCCAGTCAAATTCTGGGACAGGGGGTAGGTCAGCCCCAGCATTTT
TRBD1,once,TRBV19,TRBJ1-3,CASSTGQGAGNTIYF,TGTGCCAGTAGTACCGGACAGGGGGCTGGAAACACCATATATTTT
.,.,TRBV9,TRBJ2-5,CASSVAGRVAETQYF,TGTGCCAGCAGCGTAGCCGGCAGGGTGGCAGAGACCCAGTACTTC
TRBD1,few,TRBV5-4,TRBJ2-7,CASSWTGEGEQYF,TGTGCCAGCAGCTGGACAGGGGAAGGAGAGCAGTACTTC
.,.,TRBV4-1,TRBJ2-1,CASGERNEQFF,TGCGCCAGCGGGGAGCGAAATGAGCAGTTCTTC
TRBD2,.,TRBV9,TRBJ2-3,CASSVESGGETDTQYF,TGTGCCAGCAGCGTAGAATCGGGAGGCGAGACAGATACGCAGTATTTT
.,.,TRBV18,TRBJ2-3,CASSPQRATDTQYF,TGTGCCAGCTCACCACAGCGGGCCACAGATACGCAGTATTTT
TRBD2,.,TRBV27,TRBJ2-1,CASSPPLGRRGVNEQFF,TGTGCCAGCAGTCCCCCTTTGGGCCGACGGGGGGTCAATGAGCAGTTCTTC
TRBD1,once,TRBV4-1,TRBJ2-1,CASSQTRGGATYNEQFF,TGCGCCAGCAGCCAGACCCGAGGGGGCGCGACCTACAATGAGCAGTTCTTC
TRBD2,once,TRBV30,TRBJ2-5,CAWQGLAGRGWETQYF,TGTGCCTGGCAAGGACTAGCGGGAAGGGGGTGGGAGACCCAGTACTTC
.,once,TRBV7-3,TRBJ1-1,CASSLSRENTEAFF,TGTGCCAGCAGCTTAAGCCGGGAGAACACTGAAGCTTTCTTT
TRBD2,.,TRBV11-2,TRBJ2-1,CASSPWRGLPNSYNEQFF,TGTGCCAGCAGCCCGTGGAGGGGACTACCCAACTCCTACAATGAGCAGTTCTTC
.,once,TRBV28,TRBJ2-7,CASTTPSRAEQYF,TGTGCCAGCACCACCCCCAGCAGGGCCGAGCAGTACTTC
.,.,TRBV5-4,TRBJ1-1,CASSLGERGAFF,TGTGCCAGCAGCTTGGGTGAGAGAGGAGCTTTCTTT
.,.,TRBV11-2,TRBJ2-5,CASSLGTMARQETQYF,TGTGCCAGCAGCTTGGGCACGATGGCCCGTCAAGAGACCCAGTACTTC
.,.,TRBV28,TRBJ1-2,CASSPPRGQNYGYTF,TGTGCCAGCAGTCCACCTAGAGGACAGAACTATGGCTACACCTTC
.,.,TRBV6-1,TRBJ1-2,CASSEVRHGYTF,TGTGCCAGCAGTGAAGTGCGTCACGGCTACACCTTC
.,.,TRBV5-1,TRBJ2-1,CASSLDRVTDEQFF,TGCGCCAGCAGCTTGGACAGGGTAACGGATGAGCAGTTCTTC
TRBD1,.,TRBV14,TRBJ2-7,CASSQGWDSSFPYEQYF,TGTGCCAGCAGCCAAGGGTGGGACAGCTCCTTTCCCTACGAGCAGTACTTC
.,.,TRBV6-5,TRBJ2-2,CAASRESGELFF,TGTGCCGCTTCTCGGGAGAGCGGGGAGCTGTTTTTT